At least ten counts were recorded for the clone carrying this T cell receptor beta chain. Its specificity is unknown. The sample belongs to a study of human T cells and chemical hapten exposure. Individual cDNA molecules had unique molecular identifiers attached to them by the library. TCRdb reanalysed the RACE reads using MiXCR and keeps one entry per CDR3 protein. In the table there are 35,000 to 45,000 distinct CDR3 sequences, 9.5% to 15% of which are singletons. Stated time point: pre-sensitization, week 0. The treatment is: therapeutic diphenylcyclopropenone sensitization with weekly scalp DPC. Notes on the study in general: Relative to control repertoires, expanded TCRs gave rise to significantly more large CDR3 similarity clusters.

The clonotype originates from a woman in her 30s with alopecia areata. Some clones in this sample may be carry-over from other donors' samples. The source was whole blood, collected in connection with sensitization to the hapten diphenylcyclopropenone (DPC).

The CDR3 region is CASSGNSYEQYF. The CDR3 DNA is TGTGCCAGCAGTGGGAATTCCTACGAGCAGTACTTC. The chain is built from TRBV12-3 or TRBV12-4 and TRBJ2-7, with D unclear. Between the trimmed V and J ends, which lost 5 bases and 1 base, there was a span of 6 bases. This CDR3 comprises 12 residues.